This record concerns one T cell receptor (beta chain) sequence. Its antigen is still unknown. Germline lookup yields CDR1 SGHVS and CDR2 FQNEAQ. This CDR3 comprises 16 residues. V gave up 5 bases and J gave up 5 bases; unmatched junction bases: 8. The sample originates from a study of cytomegalovirus exposure and HLA in healthy donors. General study points: Another analysis was done later, and it associated more than 15,000 TCR beta sequences with HLA alleles at 0.05 false discovery rate.

Primers included in the PCR were 60 Vbeta and 13 Jbeta primers. Libraries were prepared by immunoSEQ multiplex PCR; TCRdb keeps only in-frame clonotypes and omits some of them. The repertoire holds 150,000 to 170,000 clones, with roughly 75% as singletons. Sequencing input: PBMCs. This sequence originates from a man between 18 and 35 years old in good health and CMV-seronegative. This chain joins TRBV7-8 and TRBJ2-2, with 10 bases identical to TRBD1. The CDR3 DNA sequence: TGTGCCAGCAGCCGGACAGGGGGAGTGACGACCGGGGAGCTGTTTTTT. It encodes CASSRTGGVTTGELFF.